This TCR beta chain derives from a study of beta chain features in type 1 diabetes. This clone appeared a few times. The antigen remains undetermined. In total, each donor contributed a single heparinised blood draw that averaged about 120 mL. The CDR3 extends over 15 amino acids. The germline V gene has CDR1 SGHTA and CDR2 FQGNSA. V gave up 6 bases and J gave up 0 bases; unmatched junction bases: 4. What was sequenced were expressed TCRB transcripts, since all of the isolated RNA had been reverse transcribed. TCRdb's copy holds only in-frame clones and misses some; the assay was immunoSEQ multiplex PCR. The sample has 500,000 to 850,000 clones, over 12% seen once. Overall study results and limits: TCRB CDR3s from Type 1 diabetes patients were moderately but significantly shorter in all four CD4+ subsets.

The sequence came from a man between 18 and 35 years old with type 1 diabetes. J is TRBJ2-3 and V is TRBV7-2; TRBD2 aligns across 9 bases. Sequencing input: naive CD4+ T cells from blood. The CDR3 DNA reads as TGTGCCAGCAGGACTAGCGGTGCTAGCACAGATACGCAGTATTTT. Translating it yields CASRTSGASTDTQYF.